The clone carrying this T cell receptor beta chain was seen many times. No antigen is known for it. This sample is drawn from a study of breast tumors, draining lymph nodes, adjacent tissues. Notes on the study in general: Compared with lymph nodes, tumors were less diverse; compared with nontumor tissue, more.

V was pared by 6 bases and J by 2 bases, with 4 bases between. Germline lookup yields CDR1 DFQATT and CDR2 SNEGSKA (reference sequence). The CDR3 runs 10 residues. Breast cancer patients provided tissue from their axillary draining lymph nodes. TCRdb reanalysed the multiplex PCR reads using MiXCR and keeps one entry per CDR3 protein. The table shows approximately 90,000 distinct CDR3 sequences, with roughly 30% occurring only once. The gene calls are TRBV20-1 and TRBJ2-5; D remains ambiguous. This sequence originates from a female donor with breast cancer. Some clones in this sample may be carry-over from other donors' samples. Source material: axillary lymph node tissue. CDR3 DNA sequence: TGCAGTGCAGAACAAGAGACCCAGTACTTC. Its translation is CSAEQETQYF.